This is a list of T cell receptor beta chains from one sample in a study of blood T cell repertoires in COVID-19. Produced via immunoSEQ multiplex PCR; TCRdb's table is partial and in-frame only. Of just over 300,000 clones listed, 70% to 90% were seen once; the top ten hold 2.2%. Sequencing was done on a sample of PBMCs or T cells enriched from blood (not recorded which). The receptors were sampled from a man aged 25-45 years who had recovered from COVID-19. CDR3s include the opening cysteine and the closing phenylalanine or tryptophan. The order of the fields is clone size, V gene, D gene, J gene, CDR3 DNA, CDR3 protein. D genes are given only for firm matches. The listing skips clone size in some rows; elsewhere it reads once, few, many or a size class.

>.|TRBV19|TRBD1|TRBJ2-7
TGTGCCAGTAGTATGGACAGGGGTTTCTACGAGCAGTACTTC
CASSMDRGFYEQYF
>.|TRBV5-1|.|TRBJ2-7
TGCGCCAGCAGCTTGGAGTGGACGGAGGCCTACGAGCAGTACTTC
CASSLEWTEAYEQYF
>.|TRBV6-5|.|TRBJ1-6
TGTGCCAGCAGCCAGGGGCTCACCCTCCACTTT
CASSQGLTLHF
>.|TRBV2|.|TRBJ1-2
TGTGCCAGCAGCCCCGGGACTCCAGTCCGGCTCACCTTC
CASSPGTPVRLTF
>.|TRBV4-2|.|TRBJ1-2
TGTGCCAGCAGCCAAGACACAGCGGACTATGGCTACACCTTC
CASSQDTADYGYTF
>.|TRBV6-5|TRBD1|TRBJ1-1
TGTGCCAGCAGTTCCCGGGACAGTATGAACACTGAAGCTTTCTTT
CASSSRDSMNTEAFF
>.|TRBV3-1/TRBV3-2|.|TRBJ1-3
TGTGCCAGCAGCCGGGCGGAGGTGGGAAACACCATATATTTT
CASSRAEVGNTIYF
>.|TRBV7-2|TRBD1|TRBJ1-2
TGTGCCAGCAGCGTTGGACAGGGAGCTTATGGCTACACCTTC
CASSVGQGAYGYTF
>few|TRBV9|.|TRBJ2-3
TGTGCCAGCAGCGTAGGGGCTAATGAAGATACGCAGTATTTT
CASSVGANEDTQYF
>.|TRBV7-2|TRBD2|TRBJ2-1
TGTGCCAGCAGCCCACATAGCGGGGGGGCTAACTACAATGAGCAGTTCTTC
CASSPHSGGANYNEQFF
>.|TRBV24-1|TRBD1|TRBJ2-1
TGTGCCACCAGTGACACAGGGGGCTCCTACAATGAGCAGTTCTTC
CATSDTGGSYNEQFF
>.|TRBV11-3|.|TRBJ2-1
TGTGCCAGCACGAAAACAGGGTCCAATGAGCAGTTCTTC
CASTKTGSNEQFF
>.|TRBV18|.|TRBJ1-5
TGTGCCAGCTCAGCGGGACGCCCGGGGCCCCAGCATTTT
CASSAGRPGPQHF
>.|TRBV7-9|TRBD1|TRBJ2-5
TGTGCCAGCAGCTCGCCGACAGGGGAAGAGACCCAGTACTTC
CASSSPTGEETQYF
>.|TRBV29-1|.|TRBJ1-5
TGCAGCGTTTCCCCAGGGAATAGCAATCAGCCCCAGCATTTT
CSVSPGNSNQPQHF
>.|TRBV18|.|TRBJ2-1
TGTGCCAGCTCACCACCGGGCAGGAGGGAGTACAATGAGCAGTTCTTC
CASSPPGRREYNEQFF
>few|TRBV5-6|.|TRBJ2-5
TGTGCCAGCAGCTTCCGTACGGGACACCGAGAGACCCAGTACTTC
CASSFRTGHRETQYF
>.|TRBV30|.|TRBJ1-1
TGTGCCTGGAGTTCCATTGGAGTAGGGAGGATCGTGAACACTGAAGCTTTCTTT
CAWSSIGVGRIVNTEAFF
>once|TRBV5-6|TRBD1|TRBJ1-2
TGTGCCAGCAGCACGGACAGGGGTCAGAACTATGGCTACACCTTC
CASSTDRGQNYGYTF
>.|TRBV14|.|TRBJ1-1
TGTGCCAGCGCGGGGAAGGGGTACTCCTACACTGAAGCTTTCTTT
CASAGKGYSYTEAFF
>.|TRBV5-1|TRBD1|TRBJ1-2
TGCGCCAGCAGCCTGGGACAGGGGGAAGGCTACACCTTC
CASSLGQGEGYTF
>.|TRBV7-8|TRBD1|TRBJ2-7
TGTGCCAGCAGCCCGGGACAGGGAGTCGCCGAGCAGTACTTC
CASSPGQGVAEQYF
>.|TRBV5-1|.|TRBJ2-1
TGCGCCAGCAGCTTGGCGGGAACCTACAATGAGCAGTTCTTC
CASSLAGTYNEQFF
>.|TRBV27|.|TRBJ1-5
TGTGCCAGCAGTTTAAGAACAGGGACGGAGAATCAGCCCCAGCATTTT
CASSLRTGTENQPQHF
>.|TRBV30|.|TRBJ1-6
TGTGCCTGGAGTAAAACAGGGCCCTCTTCACCCCTCCACTTT
CAWSKTGPSSPLHF
>.|TRBV11-2|.|TRBJ2-3
TGTGCCAGCAGCCCCCTAGCGAGGGGATTTGATACGCAGTATTTT
CASSPLARGFDTQYF
>.|TRBV5-6|.|TRBJ2-6
TGTGCCAGCCGACTAAATACCGGGACAACTGGGGCCAACGTCCTGACTTTC
CASRLNTGTTGANVLTF
>.|TRBV20-1|TRBD1|TRBJ1-5
TGCAGTGCTAGTCGGGCAGGGGGGAATCAGCCCCAGCATTTT
CSASRAGGNQPQHF
>.|TRBV6-5|TRBD2|TRBJ2-3
TGTGCCAGCAGTACCGGGACTAGCGGGGATACGCAGTATTTT
CASSTGTSGDTQYF
>.|TRBV5-4|.|TRBJ2-7
TGTGCCAGCAGCCCAGGACAAGGATTCACGTGGGAGCAGTACTTC
CASSPGQGFTWEQYF
>.|TRBV2|TRBD1|TRBJ1-2
TGTGCCAGCAGTTCACTACAGTACCGGACAGGGAACTATGGCTACACCTTC
CASSSLQYRTGNYGYTF
>.|TRBV9|TRBD2|TRBJ2-5
TGTGCCAGCAGCGTAGGACTAGCGGGGGGGCCAGAGACCCAGTACTTC
CASSVGLAGGPETQYF
>.|TRBV5-6|.|TRBJ1-6
TGTGCCAGCATTGCGGGAGGAAGTTCACCCCTCCACTTT
CASIAGGSSPLHF
>few|TRBV7-9|.|TRBJ1-5
TGTGCCAGCAGCCGGACAGGCAATCAGCCCCAGCATTTT
CASSRTGNQPQHF
>.|TRBV18|TRBD1|TRBJ1-1
TGTGCCAGCTCACCGACAGGGGACACTGAAGCTTTCTTT
CASSPTGDTEAFF
>.|TRBV7-9|TRBD1|TRBJ1-6
TGTGCCAGCAGCTTGACAGGGGAATCACCCCTCCACTTT
CASSLTGESPLHF
>.|TRBV7-2|.|TRBJ1-5
TGTGCCAGTTCGGGAGTAGGCAATCAGCCCCAGCATTTT
CASSGVGNQPQHF
>.|TRBV7-9|.|TRBJ2-1
TGTGCCACCAAGGCCGGGACAACCGACAATGAGCAGTTCTTC
CATKAGTTDNEQFF
>.|TRBV5-5|.|TRBJ2-5
TGTGCCAGCAGCCCGGTCGAGCTCTCTGGGACCCAGTACTTC
CASSPVELSGTQYF
>.|TRBV15|.|TRBJ2-3
TGTGCCACCAGCAGACGAGGTGTACGTAGCACAGATACGCAGTATTTT
CATSRRGVRSTDTQYF